The subject of this entry is one T cell receptor (beta chain). The length of the CDR3 is 15 residues. V was cut by 5 bases and J by 2 bases, with 13 bases left in between. CDR1 is MNHNS, CDR2 SASEGT, per germline. This sample was included in a study of OX40 agonist ivuxolimab in advanced cancers. At the level of the study: Eligibility admitted prior anti-PD-1, anti-PD-L1 or anti-CTLA-4 therapy; about 40% had some.

The assay was immunoSEQ multiplex PCR, and TCRdb's table has in-frame clones only and misses some. The sample yields some 80,000 clones, over 75% seen once. This receptor was identified in an adult with an advanced solid tumor such as melanoma, head and neck, liver or kidney cancer. The input for sequencing was CD4+ or CD8+ T cells sorted from blood, taken in a trial of the OX40 agonist ivuxolimab. This chain joins TRBV6-1 and TRBJ2-1; tentative D call: TRBD2 (5 bases). This chain's CDR3 is CASSLPRTAYNEQFF. In nucleotides, the CDR3 is TGTGCCAGCAGTCTCCCCAGGACTGCCTACAATGAGCAGTTCTTC.